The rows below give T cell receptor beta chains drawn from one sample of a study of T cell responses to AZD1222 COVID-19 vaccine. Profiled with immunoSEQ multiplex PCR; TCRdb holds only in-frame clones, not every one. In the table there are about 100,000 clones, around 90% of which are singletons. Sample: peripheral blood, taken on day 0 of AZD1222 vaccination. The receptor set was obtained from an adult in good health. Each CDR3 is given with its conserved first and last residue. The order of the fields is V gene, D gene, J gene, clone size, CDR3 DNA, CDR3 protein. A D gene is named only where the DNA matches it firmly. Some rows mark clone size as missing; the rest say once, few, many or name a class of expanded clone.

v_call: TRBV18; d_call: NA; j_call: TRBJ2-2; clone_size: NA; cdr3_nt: TGTGCCAGCTCACCACGAACCACCGGGGAGCTGTTTTTT; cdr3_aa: CASSPRTTGELFF
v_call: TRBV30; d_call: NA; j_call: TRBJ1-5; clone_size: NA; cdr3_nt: TGTGCCTGGAGTGCTCGGCTCGGGATCTTTCAGCCCCAGCATTTT; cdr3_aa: CAWSARLGIFQPQHF
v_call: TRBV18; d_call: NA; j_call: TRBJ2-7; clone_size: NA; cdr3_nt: TGTGCCAGCTCACCATCGACAGACTCCTACGAGCAGTACTTC; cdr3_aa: CASSPSTDSYEQYF
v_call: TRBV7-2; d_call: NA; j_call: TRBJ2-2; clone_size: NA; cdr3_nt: TGTGCCAGCAGCTTAGAGAGAGGGATCGGGGAGCTGTTTTTT; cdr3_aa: CASSLERGIGELFF
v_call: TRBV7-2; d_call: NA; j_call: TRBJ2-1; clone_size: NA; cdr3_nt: TGTGCCAGCAGCTATGGGGGGAATCTAGGCAATGAGCAGTTCTTC; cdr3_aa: CASSYGGNLGNEQFF
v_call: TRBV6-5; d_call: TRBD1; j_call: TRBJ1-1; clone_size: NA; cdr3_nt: TGTGCCAGCAGTTACAGTTGGACAGGGAAGAACACTGAAGCTTTCTTT; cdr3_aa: CASSYSWTGKNTEAFF
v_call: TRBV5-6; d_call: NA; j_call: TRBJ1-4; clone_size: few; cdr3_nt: TGTGCCAGCAGCATCACAAGGGGGTGGAATGAAAAACTGTTTTTT; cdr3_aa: CASSITRGWNEKLFF
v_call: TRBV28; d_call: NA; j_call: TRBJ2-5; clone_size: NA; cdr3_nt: TGTGCCAGCAGTTCTGCCTATGATGAGACCCAGTACTTC; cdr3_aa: CASSSAYDETQYF
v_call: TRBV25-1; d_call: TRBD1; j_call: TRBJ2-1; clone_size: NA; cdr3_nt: TGTGCCAGCAGTGAATGGGGGACAGGGTACAATGAGCAGTTCTTC; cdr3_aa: CASSEWGTGYNEQFF
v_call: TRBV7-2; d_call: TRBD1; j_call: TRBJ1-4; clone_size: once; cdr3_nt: TGTGCCAGCAGCTTTCAGGGGGGAAGGGGCGAAAAACTGTTTTTT; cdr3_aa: CASSFQGGRGEKLFF
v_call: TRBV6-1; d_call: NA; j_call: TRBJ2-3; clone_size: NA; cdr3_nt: TGTGCCAGCAGTGAAGGAACTCGGGAGATTGATACGCAGTATTTT; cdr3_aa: CASSEGTREIDTQYF
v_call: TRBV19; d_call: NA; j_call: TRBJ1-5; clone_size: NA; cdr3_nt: TGTGCCAGTAGTAAGGGGGGAATAGATCAGCCCCAGCATTTT; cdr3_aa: CASSKGGIDQPQHF
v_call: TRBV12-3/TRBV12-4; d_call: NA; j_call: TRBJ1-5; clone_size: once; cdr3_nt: TGTGCCGGCAGGGGTAATAGCAATCAGCCCCAGCATTTT; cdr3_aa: CAGRGNSNQPQHF
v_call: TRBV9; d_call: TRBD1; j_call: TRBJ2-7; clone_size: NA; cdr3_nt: TGTGCCAGCAGCTATCGGGACAGGGACTACGAGCAGTACTTC; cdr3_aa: CASSYRDRDYEQYF